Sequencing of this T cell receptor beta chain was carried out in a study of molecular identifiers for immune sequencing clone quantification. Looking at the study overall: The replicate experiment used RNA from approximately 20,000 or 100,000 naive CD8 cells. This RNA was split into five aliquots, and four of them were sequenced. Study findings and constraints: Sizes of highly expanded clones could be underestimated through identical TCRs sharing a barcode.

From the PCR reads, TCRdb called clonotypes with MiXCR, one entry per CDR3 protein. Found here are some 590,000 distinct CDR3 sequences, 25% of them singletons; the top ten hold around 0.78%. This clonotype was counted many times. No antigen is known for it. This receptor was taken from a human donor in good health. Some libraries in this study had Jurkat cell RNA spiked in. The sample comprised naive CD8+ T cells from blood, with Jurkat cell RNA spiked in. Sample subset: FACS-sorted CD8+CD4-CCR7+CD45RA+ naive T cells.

CDR3 loop: CSAREDGTYEQYF. CDR3 in DNA: TGCAGTGCTAGAGAGGACGGAACCTACGAGCAGTACTTC. This rearrangement joins TRBV20-1 to TRBJ2-7, with D unclear. Germline CDR1 is DFQATT and CDR2 is SNEGSKA (reference sequence). This CDR3 is built from 13 residues. V gave up 0 bases and J gave up 2 bases, with 8 bases separating them.